The 32 T cell receptor beta chains reported below all come from one sample, sequenced in a study of cytomegalovirus exposure and HLA in healthy donors. PCR used 60 Vbeta primers and 13 Jbeta primers. Profiling relied on immunoSEQ multiplex PCR, and the TCRdb table lists in-frame clones only, not all of them. There are about 190,000 clones in the sample; about 77% occur only once, and approximately 4.8% lies in the top ten. Sequencing was performed on PBMCs. The receptors were gathered from a man aged 25-40 years in good health and CMV-seropositive.

The chain combines TRBV9 with TRBJ2-7; 8 nucleotides agree with TRBD1. V shed 4 bases and J 6 bases; nucleotides not matched to a gene: 3. CDR1 is SGDLS, CDR2 YYNGEE, per germline. The CDR3 sequence is 12 residues long. The CDR3 loop is CASSPQGGEQYF. CDR3 coding DNA: TGTGCCAGCAGCCCACAGGGGGGCGAGCAGTACTTC.

The chain has TRBV4-2 and TRBJ2-5, with 8 bases identical to TRBD1. With 1 base clipped from V and 5 bases from J, the junction kept 12 bases outside the gene matches. The CDR3 runs to 17 residues. Looked up from germline, CDR1 is LGHNA and CDR2 is YNFKEQ. CDR3 sequence reads: CASSQANRGRYTETQYF. In DNA, the CDR3 is TGTGCCAGCAGCCAAGCGAACAGGGGGAGGTACACGGAGACCCAGTACTTC.

Only a few counts were recorded for this clone. V gene TRBV27 combines with J gene TRBJ2-2, with D possibly being TRBD2 (5 bases). The CDR3 sequence is 15 residues long. Germline V gene lookup returns CDR1 MNHEY and CDR2 SMNVEV (reference sequence). V lost 4 bases and J lost 6, with 15 bases in between. The CDR3 protein is CASSSRGIVAGELFF. The CDR3 DNA follows: TGTGCCAGCAGTTCTCGGGGTATCGTGGCCGGGGAGCTGTTTTTT.

The rearrangement links TRBV19 to TRBJ1-6; D unclear. Trimming left V 5 bases short and J 0 bases short, with 14 bases between. Germline assignment: CDR1 LNHDA and CDR2 SQIVND (reference sequence). This CDR3 is 17 amino acids long. The CDR3, as DNA: TGTGCCAGTAGTGGCTGGACTGGGAGCTCCTATAATTCACCCCTCCACTTT. Protein: CASSGWTGSSYNSPLHF. The full variable domain, completed using reference TRBV19 and TRBJ1-6, is DGGITQSPKYLFRKEGQNVTLSCEQNLNHDAMYWYRQDPGQGLRLIYYSQIVNDFQKGDIAEGYSVSREKKESFPLTVTSAQKNPTAFYLCASSGWTGSSYNSPLHFGNGTRLTVT.

V and J are TRBV7-9 and TRBJ2-5, with D tentatively TRBD1 (5 bases). The germline V gene encodes CDR1 SEHNR and CDR2 FQNEAQ (reference sequence). The CDR3 runs to 16 residues. V was pared by 2 bases and J by 6 bases, with 19 bases between. CDR3 sequence: CASSLTLGPQFQTQYF. The CDR3 bases are TGTGCCAGCAGCTTAACCTTGGGGCCCCAGTTCCAGACCCAGTACTTC.

The CDR3 is CAISETPGLAGVYEQFF. The CDR3 nucleotides read TGTGCCATCAGTGAGACCCCGGGACTAGCGGGAGTTTATGAGCAGTTCTTC. The chain links TRBV10-3 to TRBJ2-1; 14 positions match TRBD2. This CDR3 is built from 17 residues. Germline V gene data show CDR1 as ENHRY and CDR2 as SYGVKD. Germline trimming cut 2 bases from V and 8 bases from J; bases unmatched to any gene: 8.

This clone appeared a few times. V and J are TRBV6-1 and TRBJ2-3; 9 bases fit TRBD1. The CDR3 runs 17 residues. V dropped 4 bases and J dropped 2; count of bases not matched to a gene: 10. Looked up from germline, CDR1 is MNHNS and CDR2 is SASEGT. The CDR3 bases are TGTGCCAGCAGTGTTACCACCGGGACAGGGACCACAGATACGCAGTATTTT. Its translation is CASSVTTGTGTTDTQYF.

This clone was observed a single time. This chain connects TRBV30 to TRBJ2-4, with 8 bases lining up with TRBD1. This CDR3 contains 16 residues. The germline CDR1 and CDR2 sequences are GTSNPN and SVGIG (reference sequence). The V and J ends lost 1 base and 0 bases, in that order; junction bases with no gene match: 5. The CDR3 coding sequence is TGTGCCTGGAGTGGGGGGACAGGCGTAGCCAAAAACATTCAGTACTTC. It encodes CAWSGGTGVAKNIQYF.

This clone was seen a few times. The gene calls are TRBV14 and TRBJ2-7; D gene ambiguous. The V gene's germline CDR1 is SGHDN and CDR2 FVKESK. V was cut by 0 bases and J by 9 bases, with 6 bases left in between. The CDR3 is 11 residues long. The CDR3 is CASSQEGAQYF. The CDR3 coding sequence is TGTGCCAGCAGCCAAGAAGGAGCGCAGTACTTC.

The chain carries TRBV6-1 and TRBJ1-2; TRBD1 agrees at 9 bases. CDR3 length: 17 amino acids. Trimming removed 3 bases from V and 4 bases from J; junction bases left unmatched: 12. Germline-derived CDR1 and CDR2 are MNHNS and SASEGT. This chain's CDR3 is CASSDRTGASFSYGYTF. CDR3 sequence (DNA): TGTGCCAGCAGTGACAGGACAGGGGCATCCTTTTCCTATGGCTACACCTTC.

This sequence joins TRBV7-2 and TRBJ1-6; D is undetermined. Trimming removed 11 bases at V and 3 bases at J, with 14 bases between. The CDR3 has 14 residues. In germline, CDR1 is SGHTA, CDR2 FQGNSA. CDR3 in amino acids: CASSFRDYNSPLHF. DNA of the CDR3: TGTGCCTCCAGCTTCCGGGACTATAATTCACCCCTCCACTTT.

The J gene is TRBJ2-3, the V gene TRBV5-1, with TRBD2 identical over 9 bases. V was clipped by 1 base and J by 3 bases; unmatched bases: 15. The CDR3 extends over 19 amino acids. Germline values: CDR1 SGHRS, CDR2 YFSETQ. CDR3 DNA: TGCGCCAGCAGCTTGAGCCTAGCGGGGAGTGGGGCATTGACAGATACGCAGTATTTT. It is translated as CASSLSLAGSGALTDTQYF.

The table lists this clone with a few counts. J is TRBJ2-7 and V is TRBV4-3; a possible D gene is TRBD1 (5 bases). Germline V gives CDR1 LGHNA, CDR2 YSLEER. The CDR3 is 19 amino acids. The V end was cut by 0 bases, the J end by 0 bases, with 21 bases between. The CDR3 DNA reads as TGCGCCAGCAGCCAAGATACAATCGTAGGGGCCGACAGCTCCTACGAGCAGTACTTC. Protein product: CASSQDTIVGADSSYEQYF.

The chain joins TRBV4-3 to TRBJ2-3; 7 positions agree with TRBD2. V dropped 0 bases and J dropped 0; count of bases not matched to a gene: 6. CDR3 length: 17 residues. The V gene's germline CDR1 is LGHNA and CDR2 YSLEER. CDR3 DNA sequence: TGCGCCAGCAGCCAAGAAGCTGCGGGAGCCAGCACAGATACGCAGTATTTT. Amino acid sequence: CASSQEAAGASTDTQYF.

The genes are TRBV13 and TRBJ2-5; D unclear. CDR3 length: 14 residues. Germline CDR1 PRHDT, CDR2 FYEKMQ (reference sequence). The V end lost 5 bases, the J end lost 2 bases, and 12 bases lay between the germline ends. CDR3 amino acids: CASSPPSVQETQYF. The CDR3 DNA is TGTGCCAGCAGCCCCCCCAGCGTACAAGAGACCCAGTACTTC.

The chain is built from TRBV13 and TRBJ2-1, with TRBD2 matching 9 bases. Trimming removed 0 bases from V and 4 bases from J; junction bases left unmatched: 1. CDR1 PRHDT and CDR2 FYEKMQ come from the germline V gene (reference sequence). The CDR3 consists of 15 residues. CDR3 residues: CASSLGREGYNEQFF. The CDR3 region has the DNA TGTGCCAGCAGCTTAGGGCGGGAGGGTTACAATGAGCAGTTCTTC.

This chain uses TRBV5-1 with TRBJ2-2, with 7 positions matching TRBD1. Germline lookup yields CDR1 SGHRS and CDR2 YFSETQ. This CDR3 region has 15 residues. J was trimmed by 4 bases and V by 4 bases; bases with no gene match: 7. The DNA for the CDR3 is TGCGCCAGCAGCCTTTCGACAGGGAGCACCGGGGAGCTGTTTTTT. Translated: CASSLSTGSTGELFF.

With respect to this clone: Other DNA sequences in this specimen translate into the identical CDR3. The chain has TRBV7-2 and TRBJ1-2, with D perhaps matching TRBD1 (6 bases). Germline V gene data show CDR1 as SGHTA and CDR2 as FQGNSA. V was cut by 1 base and J by 0 bases, with 6 bases left in between. The CDR3 sequence is 14 residues long. CDR3 bases: TGTGCCAGCAGCTTAGGACAGGCTAACTATGGCTACACCTTC. Residues: CASSLGQANYGYTF.

The V gene is TRBV15, the J gene TRBJ2-3; no reliable D call. V lost 4 bases, J lost 6 bases, and 11 bases lay in between. CDR1 is LNHNV, CDR2 YYDKDF, per germline (reference sequence). CDR3 length: 13 amino acids. CDR3 protein: CATSMTAGDTQYF. CDR3 nucleotides: TGTGCCACCAGCATGACTGCCGGGGATACGCAGTATTTT.

This chain uses TRBV10-3 with TRBJ2-6; 8 bases fit TRBD1. J gave up 4 bases and V 8 bases, and 10 bases lay outside the gene matches. The germline CDR1 and CDR2 sequences are ENHRY and SYGVKD. The CDR3 is 16 residues long. CDR3 bases: TGTGCCATCTCGGACAGGGAGTTCTCCGGGGCCAACGTCCTGACTTTC. Translation gives CAISDREFSGANVLTF.

This clone has a handful of counts. The rearrangement links TRBV7-9 to TRBJ2-1; tentatively, D is TRBD2 (5 bases). The V gene's germline CDR1 is SEHNR and CDR2 FQNEAQ (reference sequence). This CDR3 comprises 12 residues. V was clipped by 5 bases and J by 7 bases, with 9 bases between them. The CDR3 DNA is TGTGCCAGCAGCCGTCCGGGGAATGAGCAGTTCTTC. Translated, it gives CASSRPGNEQFF.

This clone turned up a few times. The chain employs TRBV14 and TRBJ1-4, with D unclear. Germline CDR1 and CDR2: SGHDN and FVKESK. CDR3 length: 16 residues. Trimming took off 5 bases at V and 0 bases at J, with 13 bases between the two ends. The CDR3: CASSYFSGATNEKLFF. In DNA, the CDR3 is TGTGCCAGCAGCTATTTTTCGGGTGCAACTAATGAAAAACTGTTTTTT.

CDR3 nucleotide sequence: TGTGCCAGCAGGCAGGGCTCTGGGCAACTCTCCGAGCAGTACTTC. It translates to CASRQGSGQLSEQYF. V is TRBV27 and J is TRBJ2-7, with D maybe TRBD1 (5 bases). The CDR3 is made up of 15 amino acids. The V end lost 6 bases, the J end lost 6 bases, and 21 bases lay between the germline ends. The germline V gene has CDR1 MNHEY and CDR2 SMNVEV (reference sequence).

The V gene is TRBV7-2, the J gene TRBJ2-7, with 13 bases lining up with TRBD2. V shed 4 bases and J 3 bases; nucleotides not matched to a gene: 3. CDR3 length equals 15 residues. In germline, CDR1 is SGHTA, CDR2 FQGNSA. For the CDR3, the DNA is TGTGCCAGCAGCTCGACTAGCGGGGGGAGCTACGAGCAGTACTTC. This translates into CASSSTSGGSYEQYF.

The CDR3 reads CASSGGGIRIADTQYF. As DNA, the CDR3 is TGCGCCAGCAGTGGGGGGGGGATAAGGATCGCAGATACGCAGTATTTT. The chain is built from TRBV5-1 and TRBJ2-3; 7 bases line up with TRBD2. V shed 5 bases, J shed 4 bases, and the junction held 13 bases outside the gene matches. Germline V gene sequence: CDR1 SGHRS, CDR2 YFSETQ. CDR3 size: 16 residues.

V usage is TRBV9 and J usage is TRBJ2-5, with 10 bases fitting TRBD2. This CDR3 region has 17 residues. V shed 5 bases and J 5 bases; nucleotides not matched to a gene: 15. Looked up from germline, CDR1 is SGDLS and CDR2 is YYNGEE. The CDR3 protein is CASSSSGSGRARETQYF. The CDR3 DNA reads as TGTGCCAGCAGTTCCTCGGGAAGCGGGAGGGCCAGGGAGACCCAGTACTTC.

The J gene is TRBJ1-2, the V gene TRBV5-6; D gene unclear. V lost 0 bases and J lost 4, with 10 bases in between. CDR1 and CDR2 (germline): SGHDT, YYEEEE. The CDR3 extends over 14 amino acids. The DNA for the CDR3 is TGTGCCAGCAGCTTGGGGGGAGAGGGCTATGGCTACACCTTC. The encoded protein is CASSLGGEGYGYTF.

V is TRBV6-1 and J is TRBJ1-5; 7 bases map to TRBD1. V lost 6 bases, J lost 3 bases, and 2 bases stayed unmatched. Germline CDR1 reads MNHNS; CDR2 reads SASEGT. The CDR3 spans 13 residues. CDR3 DNA sequence: TGTGCCAGCAGCGGGACAGACAATCAGCCCCAGCATTTT. Protein: CASSGTDNQPQHF.

The chain uses TRBV5-1 and TRBJ1-3; 7 bases align to TRBD1. Trimming at V came to 4 bases and at J to 0 bases, leaving 7 bases not matched to a gene. Looked up from germline, CDR1 is SGHRS and CDR2 is YFSETQ. The CDR3 consists of 16 residues. Written as DNA, the CDR3 is TGCGCCAGCAGCCTGGGGGACAGTGGCTCTGGAAACACCATATATTTT. Translated: CASSLGDSGSGNTIYF.

The rearrangement links TRBV19 to TRBJ1-1, with no clear D. Between the trimmed V and J ends, which lost 2 bases and 0 bases, there was a span of 7 bases. Germline CDR1 LNHDA, CDR2 SQIVND (reference sequence). This CDR3 contains 14 residues. The CDR3 DNA reads TGTGCCAGTAGTATATCGAACATGAACACTGAAGCTTTCTTT. It encodes CASSISNMNTEAFF.

This chain links TRBV11-2 with TRBJ2-7; 8 bases map to TRBD1. The CDR3 loop spans 15 amino acids. Per the germline V gene, CDR1 is SGHAT and CDR2 is FQNNGV. J gave up 5 bases and V 5 bases, and 11 bases lay outside the gene matches. CDR3 region: CASSPPTDRGHEQYF. DNA for the CDR3: TGTGCCAGCAGCCCCCCCACCGACAGGGGCCACGAGCAGTACTTC.

This chain uses TRBV5-1 with TRBJ2-1, with D possibly TRBD1 on 6 matching bases. V was clipped by 4 bases and J by 5 bases, with 16 bases between them. This CDR3 region has 15 residues. Looked up from germline, CDR1 is SGHRS and CDR2 is YFSETQ. The CDR3 spells CASSKGGRNNNEQFF. In DNA, the CDR3 is TGCGCCAGCAGCAAAGGGGGACGAAACAACAATGAGCAGTTCTTC.